This record looks at one T cell receptor beta chain sequence and its context. Its antigen remains unidentified. Trimming shortened V by 4 bases and J by 0 bases, and 10 bases separated the two germline ends. Germline loops: CDR1 MDHEN, CDR2 SYDVKM. The length of the CDR3 is 16 residues. This sample was included in a study of T cell responses to AZD1222 COVID-19 vaccine. Second doses at about 4 or about 12 weeks were pooled. Study observations and caveats: CD4 TCRs associated with vaccination spanned spike, dominating at 160-218 and 743-854. In all cases, repertoires were sampled only after the peak T cell response.

Assay used: immunoSEQ multiplex PCR; TCRdb lists only in-frame clones, some missing. The table has 150,000 or so clones, roughly 90% seen once. The receptor was derived from an adult who received the AZD1222 COVID-19 vaccine. The chain joins TRBV28 to TRBJ1-6; no firm D call. Specimen: peripheral blood, collected 28 days after the second AZD1222 dose. The CDR3 DNA is TGTGCCAGCAGTTCAGCCCCGAGCTCCTATAATTCACCCCTCCACTTT. Encoded protein: CASSSAPSSYNSPLHF.